Listed here are 5 T cell receptor beta chains from one sample, sequenced in a study of T cells of healthy individuals. TCRdb reprocessed the 5' RACE reads via MiXCR and lists one record per CDR3 protein. Of 100,000 or so distinct CDR3 sequences listed, around 17% are singletons. These receptors were obtained from a human donor in good health.

This clonotype was recorded a few times. J is TRBJ1-2 and V is TRBV15, with a weak D call TRBD1 (5 bases). The V end lost 1 base, the J end lost 11 bases, and 20 bases lay between the germline ends. The V gene's germline CDR1 is LNHNV and CDR2 YYDKDF (reference sequence). The CDR3 runs to 15 residues. CDR3 region: CATSRAGQGPFGYTF. CDR3 nucleotides: TGTGCCACCAGCAGAGCAGGGCAAGGCCCATTTGGGTACACCTTC.

This clonotype has ten or more counts. The rearrangement joins TRBV12-3 or TRBV12-4 to TRBJ2-7; D remains ambiguous. V was pared by 4 bases and J by 4 bases, with 8 bases between. The CDR3 extends over 12 amino acids. CDR3 sequence (DNA): TGTGCCAGCAGTTCGATGTCTTACGAGCAGTACTTC. It yields the protein CASSSMSYEQYF.

This clonotype was recorded a few times. CDR3 DNA: TGTGCCAGCTCACCATCGGGAGCCGCAGCCGGAAACACCATATATTTT. It translates to CASSPSGAAAGNTIYF. The J gene is TRBJ1-3, the V gene TRBV18; D not resolved. The germline V gene has CDR1 KGHSH and CDR2 LQKENI. The V and J ends lost 2 bases and 4 bases respectively, with 15 bases between them. The CDR3 extends over 16 amino acids.

The chain carries TRBV20-1 and TRBJ2-7; D unclear. The germline CDR1 and CDR2 sequences are DFQATT and SNEGSKA (reference sequence). There are 12 residues in the CDR3. Trimming took off 0 bases at V and 4 bases at J, with 7 bases between the two ends. The DNA of the CDR3 is TGCAGTGCTAGAGATGTGGGTTACGAGCAGTACTTC. The encoded protein is CSARDVGYEQYF.

The table lists this clonotype with a few counts. The chain couples TRBV6-5 to TRBJ1-5; 8 nucleotides align to TRBD1. J lost 6 bases, V lost 6 bases, and 7 bases had no gene match. Germline V gene sequence: CDR1 MNHEY, CDR2 SVGAGI. The CDR3 has 14 amino acids. CDR3 DNA sequence: TGTGCCAGCAGGGACTCGGACAGGGCTCAGCCCCAGCATTTT. This codes for CASRDSDRAQPQHF.